Listed below are T cell receptor beta chains from one sample, sequenced in a study of blood T cell repertoires in COVID-19. Sequenced by immunoSEQ multiplex PCR; TCRdb stores in-frame clones only, minus some. The table includes about 300,000 clones, about nine tenths detected once. Sequenced: PBMCs or T cells enriched from blood (not recorded which). The receptors were sampled from a woman in her forties who had recovered from COVID-19. The CDR3 runs from the conserved cysteine through the conserved F or W. The D gene is left open where the match is weak. Clone size, where shown, is once, few, many, or a class for clones that have expanded.

v_gene	j_gene	d_gene	abundance	CDR3aa	CDR3nt
TRBV6-5	TRBJ1-3	-	-	CASSSLLGAGNTIYF	TGTGCCAGCAGTTCCCTGCTAGGGGCTGGAAACACCATATATTTT
TRBV7-2	TRBJ2-3	-	-	CASDRDGIGTPSTDTQYF	TGTGCCAGCGACAGAGACGGTATAGGGACACCTAGCACAGATACGCAGTATTTT
TRBV18	TRBJ1-1	-	-	CASSDGGAHTEAFF	TGTGCCAGCTCAGATGGAGGGGCACACACTGAAGCTTTCTTT
TRBV6-2/TRBV6-3	TRBJ2-5	TRBD1	-	CASSYVRRDRGLTETQYF	TGTGCCAGCAGTTACGTGAGACGGGACAGGGGCCTCACGGAGACCCAGTACTTC
TRBV30	TRBJ1-1	-	-	CAWSSLGRDTEAFF	TGTGCCTGGAGTTCCTTGGGCAGAGACACTGAAGCTTTCTTT
TRBV6-5	TRBJ1-1	-	few	CASSLVGNTEAFF	TGTGCCAGCAGTTTGGTCGGGAACACTGAAGCTTTCTTT
TRBV5-1	TRBJ2-7	-	-	CATKQEPGVYEQYF	TGCGCCACCAAGCAGGAACCAGGGGTATACGAGCAGTACTTC
TRBV7-9	TRBJ2-2	TRBD2	-	CASSPGTSGDTGELFF	TGTGCCAGCAGCCCCGGGACTAGCGGAGACACCGGGGAGCTGTTTTTT
TRBV11-2	TRBJ1-6	-	-	CASSSQTLSYNSPLHF	TGTGCCAGCAGCTCCCAGACACTCTCCTATAATTCACCCCTCCACTTT
TRBV7-2	TRBJ2-7	TRBD1	-	CASGGQVSYEQYF	TGTGCCAGTGGGGGACAGGTCTCCTACGAGCAGTACTTC
TRBV12-3/TRBV12-4	TRBJ1-2	TRBD1	-	CASSSPRGYGYTF	TGTGCCAGCAGTTCCCCCAGGGGGTATGGCTACACCTTC
TRBV7-2	TRBJ2-5	-	-	CASSFLAQNQETQYF	TGTGCCAGCAGCTTTCTAGCTCAAAACCAAGAGACCCAGTACTTC
TRBV19	TRBJ1-2	-	-	CASSIRDYRGNDANYGYTF	TGTGCCAGTAGTATTCGGGACTATAGGGGGAACGATGCTAACTATGGCTACACCTTC
TRBV9	TRBJ2-2	-	once	CASSVSRTDKNTGELFF	TGTGCCAGCAGCGTTTCCAGGACGGACAAGAACACCGGGGAGCTGTTTTTT
TRBV10-3	TRBJ1-1	-	-	CAIEARQNTEAFF	TGTGCCATCGAGGCCCGTCAGAACACTGAAGCTTTCTTT
TRBV4-2	TRBJ2-2	-	-	CASSQPWGGNTGELFF	TGTGCCAGCAGTCAACCGTGGGGAGGGAACACCGGGGAGCTGTTTTTT
TRBV5-1	TRBJ2-3	TRBD2	-	CASSLGGLADTQYF	TGCGCCAGCAGCTTGGGGGGACTAGCGGATACGCAGTATTTT
TRBV19	TRBJ2-5	TRBD2	-	CASRKAGRGETQYF	TGTGCCAGTAGGAAGGCGGGGAGGGGAGAGACCCAGTACTTC
TRBV4-1	TRBJ1-3	-	-	CASSQGGRGRGSGNTIYF	TGCGCCAGCAGCCAAGGCGGTAGGGGCCGTGGGTCTGGAAACACCATATATTTT
TRBV5-4	TRBJ2-1	TRBD2	once	CASSAATSGSQGEQFF	TGTGCCAGCAGCGCCGCGACTAGCGGTTCACAGGGTGAGCAGTTCTTC
TRBV7-2	TRBJ2-1	-	once	CASSLERGLNTNEQFF	TGTGCCAGCAGCTTAGAGAGGGGACTGAACACCAATGAGCAGTTCTTC
TRBV7-8	TRBJ1-2	TRBD1	-	CASSPGQGYTF	TGTGCCAGCAGCCCGGGACAGGGCTACACCTTC
TRBV7-2	TRBJ1-5	-	-	CASSLTRDSNQPQHF	TGTGCCAGCAGCTTAACGAGGGATAGCAATCAGCCCCAGCATTTT
TRBV5-1	TRBJ2-3	TRBD2	-	CASSPQPRLAGGLSTDTQYF	TGCGCCAGCAGTCCCCAGCCGCGACTAGCGGGGGGGCTCTCCACAGATACGCAGTATTTT
TRBV9	TRBJ2-5	TRBD1	-	CASSGATGVQETQYF	TGTGCCAGCAGCGGTGCGACAGGGGTACAAGAGACCCAGTACTTC
TRBV25-1	TRBJ1-4	TRBD1	-	CASSDYRGSGEKLFF	TGTGCCAGCAGTGACTACAGGGGGAGTGGTGAAAAACTGTTTTTT
TRBV2	TRBJ2-7	TRBD2	-	CASREGLFGEQYF	TGTGCCAGTAGGGAGGGGTTGTTTGGCGAGCAGTACTTC
TRBV7-8	TRBJ2-7	TRBD2	-	CASRRRRAGGWNEQYF	TGTGCCAGCAGGCGACGTCGAGCGGGAGGGTGGAACGAGCAGTACTTC
TRBV6-1	TRBJ2-5	TRBD2	-	CASRERASSGYQETQYF	TGTGCCAGCCGTGAACGGGCGTCTAGCGGATACCAAGAGACCCAGTACTTC
TRBV7-2	TRBJ1-1	TRBD1	few	CASSLEDRGITEAFF	TGTGCCAGCAGCTTAGAGGACAGGGGAATCACTGAAGCTTTCTTT
TRBV5-1	TRBJ1-1	TRBD1	-	CASSLALGQGPNTEAFF	TGCGCCAGCAGCTTGGCCTTAGGACAGGGGCCGAACACTGAAGCTTTCTTT
TRBV5-4	TRBJ1-6	TRBD1	once	CASSLVTGGNSPLHF	TGTGCCAGCAGCTTGGTAACAGGGGGTAATTCACCCCTCCACTTT
TRBV18	TRBJ1-1	-	-	CASSPPGSEAFF	TGTGCCAGCTCACCGCCAGGCTCCGAAGCTTTCTTT
TRBV30	TRBJ2-2	-	-	CAWRLTEGGISLETSSAGELFF	TGTGCCTGGAGACTTACTGAAGGGGGTATTTCACTTGAAACTTCCTCAGCAGGGGAGCTGTTTTTT
TRBV5-1	TRBJ2-7	TRBD1	-	CASSGGTGRAEQYF	TGCGCCAGCAGCGGGGGGACAGGAAGGGCCGAGCAGTACTTC
TRBV19	TRBJ2-7	TRBD1	-	CASSRWDRNYEQYF	TGTGCCAGCTCGAGATGGGACAGGAATTACGAGCAGTACTTC
TRBV11-3	TRBJ2-3	TRBD2	-	CASSLGVGGGPTDTQYF	TGTGCCAGCAGCTTGGGGGTGGGCGGGGGACCCACAGATACGCAGTATTTT
TRBV4-2	TRBJ2-1	TRBD2	-	CASSQDLAAYYNEQFF	TGTGCCAGCAGCCAAGATCTAGCGGCATATTACAATGAGCAGTTCTTC
TRBV18	TRBJ1-1	-	-	CASSPLDRNTEAFF	TGTGCCAGCTCACCACTGGACAGGAACACTGAAGCTTTCTTT
TRBV5-1	TRBJ1-3	-	once	CASSSGESSGNTIYF	TGCGCCAGCAGTTCCGGGGAGAGCAGTGGAAACACCATATATTTT
TRBV5-1	TRBJ1-2	TRBD1	-	CASSLEGTGDNGYTF	TGCGCCAGCAGCTTGGAAGGGACAGGGGATAATGGCTACACCTTC
TRBV5-1	TRBJ1-1	-	-	CASSSDKGTEAFF	TGCGCCAGCAGCTCGGACAAGGGCACTGAAGCTTTCTTT
TRBV2	TRBJ2-3	-	-	CASTKRGDSYTQYF	TGTGCCAGCACCAAAAGGGGGGACAGTTATACGCAGTATTTT
TRBV18	TRBJ1-4	-	-	CASSRTGGANEKLFF	TGTGCCAGCTCACGTACCGGCGGAGCAAATGAAAAACTGTTTTTT
TRBV7-3	TRBJ2-3	TRBD2	-	CASSPTGLAGVTDTQYF	TGTGCCAGCAGCCCAACAGGACTAGCGGGGGTGACAGATACGCAGTATTTT
TRBV4-3	TRBJ1-5	TRBD1	-	CASSQDQGADQHF	TGCGCCAGCAGCCAAGATCAGGGGGCAGACCAGCATTTT
TRBV11-2	TRBJ1-3	TRBD1	-	CASSLERGPGNTIYF	TGTGCCAGCAGCTTGGAAAGGGGGCCTGGAAACACCATATATTTT
TRBV19	TRBJ2-2	-	-	CASSIRDSSNTGELFF	TGTGCCAGTAGTATTAGAGACAGCTCGAACACCGGGGAGCTGTTTTTT
TRBV7-6	TRBJ2-3	TRBD2	-	CASSGEAAGGPYTQYF	TGTGCCAGCAGCGGAGAAGCGGCGGGGGGGCCATATACGCAGTATTTT
TRBV19	TRBJ2-7	TRBD1	-	CASSPYRTGSSYEQYF	TGTGCCAGTAGTCCCTATCGGACAGGGAGCTCCTACGAGCAGTACTTC
TRBV2	TRBJ2-2	-	-	CASRTGTGAGELFF	TGTGCCAGCAGGACGGGGACGGGGGCCGGGGAGCTGTTTTTT
TRBV18	TRBJ1-3	-	-	CASSPPNSQRNTIYF	TGTGCCAGCTCACCACCGAACAGCCAGCGAAACACCATATATTTT
TRBV29-1	TRBJ2-1	TRBD1	-	CSGDRSDNEQFF	TGCAGCGGGGACAGGTCCGACAATGAGCAGTTCTTC
TRBV20-1	TRBJ1-1	-	few	CSALRGGAFF	TGCAGTGCCCTTAGAGGAGGAGCTTTCTTT
TRBV24-1	TRBJ1-1	-	few	CATLPGSDTEAFF	TGTGCCACCCTACCAGGGTCGGACACTGAAGCTTTCTTT
TRBV18	TRBJ1-2	-	-	CASSPSEANYGYTF	TGTGCCAGCTCACCCTCGGAGGCTAACTATGGCTACACCTTC
TRBV2	TRBJ1-1	TRBD1	-	CASRDRVDYTEAFF	TGTGCCAGCAGGGACAGGGTCGATTACACTGAAGCTTTCTTT
TRBV19	TRBJ1-5	TRBD1	-	CASSPGGRNQPQHF	TGTGCCAGTAGTCCAGGGGGCCGCAATCAGCCCCAGCATTTT
TRBV5-1	TRBJ2-7	TRBD1	few	CASSLGTTGISYEQYF	TGCGCCAGCAGCCTCGGGACGACAGGGATAAGCTACGAGCAGTACTTC